A selection of T cell receptor beta chains follows, all from one sample in a study of beta chain features in type 1 diabetes. This table comes from immunoSEQ multiplex PCR, and its TCRdb copy is limited to in-frame clones, with some not included. The table shows 850,000 to 900,000 clones, with 17% occurring only once. The source material was naive CD4+ T cells from blood. These receptors were obtained from a woman between 18 and 30 years old in good health. The CDR3 runs from the conserved cysteine through the conserved F or W. The D gene is left open where the match is weak. Not every row has a clone size; where given, it reads once, few, many or a size class.

clone_size j_call d_call cdr3_length v_call cdr3_aa cdr3_nt
few TRBJ2-1 . 15 TRBV7-9 CASSRLMTGDNEQFF TGTGCCAGCAGCCGTCTGATGACTGGAGACAATGAGCAGTTCTTC
. TRBJ2-3 TRBD1 16 TRBV18 CASSLQTGAGTDTQYF TGTGCCAGCTCACTACAGACAGGGGCGGGCACAGATACGCAGTATTTT
few TRBJ2-7 . 16 TRBV7-2 CASSSQPPGSTYEQYF TGTGCCAGCAGCTCCCAACCCCCGGGCTCTACCTACGAGCAGTACTTC
few TRBJ1-3 . 17 TRBV7-2 CASSLARGSSAGNTIYF TGTGCCAGCAGCTTAGCGCGGGGGTCCTCTGCTGGAAACACCATATATTTT
. TRBJ1-1 . 13 TRBV7-9 CASSLGQNTEAFF TGTGCCAGCAGCTTGGGACAGAACACTGAAGCTTTCTTT
. TRBJ2-7 . 11 TRBV28 CATRALGEQYF TGTGCCACCCGGGCCTTGGGGGAGCAGTACTTC
. TRBJ2-3 . 13 TRBV11-2 CASSFSPSDTQYF TGTGCCAGCAGCTTTAGCCCGTCAGATACGCAGTATTTT
. TRBJ2-7 . 14 TRBV15 CATSRDLLPYEQYF TGTGCCACCAGCAGAGATCTACTCCCCTACGAGCAGTACTTC
few TRBJ2-5 TRBD2 13 TRBV19 CASKLAGGETQYF TGTGCCAGTAAACTAGCGGGTGGGGAGACCCAGTACTTC
. TRBJ2-1 . 12 TRBV6-4 CASAPSGGEQFF TGTGCCAGCGCCCCCTCCGGGGGTGAGCAGTTCTTC
. TRBJ2-7 TRBD2 14 TRBV6-5 CASLQTSGSYEQYF TGTGCCAGCCTTCAAACTAGCGGGAGCTACGAGCAGTACTTC
few TRBJ1-1 . 15 TRBV7-2 CASSLAPTGRVEAFF TGTGCCAGCAGCTTAGCCCCTACAGGGAGGGTTGAAGCTTTCTTT
. TRBJ2-7 TRBD1 16 TRBV6-5 CASSYRQGAISYEQYF TGTGCCAGCAGTTACCGGCAGGGGGCTATCTCCTACGAGCAGTACTTC
. TRBJ2-3 TRBD2 15 TRBV12-5 CASGLGLAGADTQYF TGTGCTAGTGGTTTGGGACTAGCGGGGGCAGATACGCAGTATTTT
. TRBJ2-7 . 16 TRBV25-1 CASSEWASRNRNEQYF TGTGCCAGCAGTGAATGGGCCTCCCGGAATCGCAACGAGCAGTACTTC
few TRBJ2-6 . 17 TRBV10-3 CAISEGAEYSGANVLTF TGTGCCATCAGTGAGGGGGCAGAGTACTCTGGGGCCAACGTCCTGACTTTC
few TRBJ2-5 . 16 TRBV18 CASSPRTGIEQETQYF TGTGCCAGCTCACCACGCACCGGGATAGAACAAGAGACCCAGTACTTC
few TRBJ1-3 TRBD1 18 TRBV28 CASRNSGTATISGNTIYF TGTGCCAGCAGAAACTCCGGGACAGCAACAATCTCTGGAAACACCATATATTTT
few TRBJ2-7 . 12 TRBV10-3 CAISGQLYEQYF TGTGCCATCAGTGGACAGCTCTACGAGCAGTACTTC
few TRBJ1-5 TRBD1 14 TRBV9 CASSPDRANQPQHF TGTGCCAGCAGCCCCGACAGGGCAAATCAGCCCCAGCATTTT
. TRBJ2-2 . 13 TRBV11-2 CASRTTGSGELFF TGTGCCAGCAGGACAACAGGGTCCGGGGAGCTGTTTTTT
. TRBJ2-4 . 20 TRBV4-3 CASSHEPPPAGGQWGFVQYF TGCGCCAGCAGCCACGAGCCCCCCCCTGCGGGCGGACAGTGGGGCTTCGTTCAGTACTTC
. TRBJ1-1 . 15 TRBV11-2 CASRIGDFGGTEAFF TGTGCCAGCCGAATAGGAGACTTTGGAGGGACTGAAGCTTTCTTT
. TRBJ1-1 TRBD1 14 TRBV7-9 CASSTIDRGYEAFF TGTGCCAGCAGCACAATCGACAGGGGATATGAAGCTTTCTTT
. TRBJ2-3 . 12 TRBV10-3 CAISETLDTQYF TGTGCCATCAGTGAGACCCTAGATACGCAGTATTTT
few TRBJ1-2 . 15 TRBV18 CASSPTVQGRDGYTF TGTGCCAGCTCACCCACCGTACAGGGAAGGGATGGCTACACCTTC
. TRBJ2-5 TRBD2 15 TRBV4-2 CASSQDGARGETQYF TGTGCCAGCAGCCAAGACGGGGCGCGGGGGGAGACCCAGTACTTC
few TRBJ1-1 . 15 TRBV9 CASSVAGQMNTEAFF TGTGCCAGCAGCGTAGCTGGACAGATGAACACTGAAGCTTTCTTT
. TRBJ2-7 . 14 TRBV6-6 CASRPSWSSYEQYF TGTGCCAGCAGACCCTCTTGGAGCTCCTACGAGCAGTACTTC
. TRBJ2-7 TRBD1 13 TRBV27 CASSSWDRAEQYF TGTGCCAGCAGTTCTTGGGACAGGGCCGAGCAGTACTTC
. TRBJ2-1 TRBD2 14 TRBV7-2 CASSLSGSMVEQFF TGTGCCAGCAGCTTGAGCGGGAGCATGGTTGAGCAGTTCTTC
few TRBJ2-1 TRBD2 15 TRBV6-6 CASSWLAGDVNEQFF TGTGCCAGCAGTTGGCTAGCGGGAGACGTTAATGAGCAGTTCTTC
few TRBJ1-1 . 13 TRBV6-1 CASSEYTRTEAFF TGTGCCAGCAGTGAATACACCAGGACTGAAGCTTTCTTT
. TRBJ1-1 . 11 TRBV20-1 CSAMYRVEAFF TGCAGTGCTATGTATCGGGTTGAAGCTTTCTTT
few TRBJ2-2 . 13 TRBV6-1 CASSDPRAGELFF TGTGCCAGCAGTGACCCCCGGGCCGGGGAGCTGTTTTTT
few TRBJ1-1 TRBD1 17 TRBV9 CASSVSPQGQVNTEAFF TGTGCCAGCAGCGTATCCCCCCAAGGACAGGTGAACACTGAAGCTTTCTTT
few TRBJ2-2 . 17 TRBV7-2 CASSLGAGMAATGELFF TGTGCCAGCAGCTTGGGTGCAGGGATGGCCGCCACCGGGGAGCTGTTTTTT
. TRBJ2-3 . 16 TRBV4-3 CASSQGAGRSTDTQYF TGCGCCAGCAGCCAAGGGGCGGGGAGAAGCACAGATACGCAGTATTTT
few TRBJ2-7 . 15 TRBV27 CASRETGSSSYEQYF TGTGCCAGCCGGGAAACAGGTTCCAGCTCCTACGAGCAGTACTTC
few TRBJ1-5 . 13 TRBV2 CASKRGLNQPQHF TGTGCCAGCAAGCGGGGACTCAATCAGCCCCAGCATTTT
. TRBJ1-1 . 14 TRBV7-2 CASSLRGGLLGAFF TGTGCCAGCAGCTTACGGGGGGGCCTTCTAGGAGCCTTCTTT
. TRBJ2-5 . 15 TRBV15 CATSRDPAQTGTQYF TGTGCCACCAGCAGAGACCCAGCCCAAACGGGGACCCAGTACTTC
. TRBJ2-7 TRBD2 15 TRBV28 CASSPGTSGSYEQYF TGTGCCAGCAGCCCCGGGACTAGCGGGAGCTACGAGCAGTACTTC
. TRBJ2-1 TRBD2 17 TRBV4-1 CASSQEFDSGNYNEQFF TGCGCCAGCAGCCAAGAGTTTGACAGCGGGAATTACAATGAGCAGTTCTTC
. TRBJ1-5 . 17 TRBV5-8 CASVNWQGEALRQPQHF TGTGCCAGCGTTAACTGGCAGGGAGAAGCCCTGCGCCAGCCCCAGCATTTT
few TRBJ2-3 . 14 TRBV9 CASSVRGDTDTQYF TGTGCCAGCAGCGTTAGGGGAGACACAGATACGCAGTATTTT
few TRBJ2-5 TRBD2 15 TRBV6-5 CASSYQREGQGTQYF TGTGCCAGCAGTTACCAGCGGGAGGGGCAGGGGACCCAGTACTTC
few TRBJ2-1 . 18 TRBV7-7 CASSLRPSAPSSYNEQFF TGTGCTAGCAGCTTGCGGCCCAGCGCCCCGAGCTCCTACAATGAGCAGTTCTTC
few TRBJ2-5 . 14 TRBV7-2 CASSSRQGGETQYF TGTGCCAGCAGCTCTCGACAGGGAGGAGAGACCCAGTACTTC
. TRBJ2-2 . 14 TRBV5-1 CASSWEVLTGELFF TGCGCCAGCAGCTGGGAAGTCCTAACCGGGGAGCTGTTTTTT